The entry that follows covers one T cell receptor beta chain sequence. The antigen is unknown. The entry originates in a study of cytomegalovirus exposure and HLA in healthy donors. It was with 60 Vbeta and 13 Jbeta primers that the PCR ran. The protocol was immunoSEQ multiplex PCR, while the TCRdb copy is restricted to in-frame clones and leaves out a portion. The table includes about 160,000 clones, roughly four fifths detected once. Findings of the study overall: In a later analysis, TCR association rates varied by HLA locus: DRB1 most, HLA-C fewest.

The CDR3 covers 16 residues. V lost 4 bases to trimming and J lost 6 bases; unmatched junction nucleotides: 8. Germline assignment: CDR1 MGHDK and CDR2 SYGVNS. This chain links TRBV25-1 with TRBJ2-3; TRBD2 aligns across 12 bases. Sequenced input: PBMCs. This TCR came from a female donor in good health and CMV-seronegative. In DNA, the CDR3 is TGTGCCAGCAGTGGGCTAGCGGGGGGGGACAAGGATACGCAGTATTTT. It encodes CASSGLAGGDKDTQYF.